The T cell receptor (beta chain) under discussion was sequenced for a study of technical replicates of blood from a few donors (dated by TCRdb to 2015 to 2018). Libraries were made using the immunoSEQ multiplex PCR assay. TCRdb limited this immuneACCESS table to in-frame rearrangements with V and J called. A share of clones is missing; checked studies link under half to unresolved V genes, and the rest is unexplained. The table for this sample lists fewer than 100,000 clones; about 94% of them were counted only once. In total, the top ten clones hold about 0.3% of the sample. V is shortened by 1 base, J by 4 bases, and the region joining them spans 5 bases. The cysteine opens and the phenylalanine closes a CDR3 of 12 amino acids. CDR3 DNA is the only sequence kept; it has 36 bases, read in frame from the first base. The germline V gene provides CDR1 SQVTM and CDR2 ANQGSEA. With regard to this clone: This clone's antigen is unknown. No clone much larger than this one lies a single base away; base qualities are absent.

This TCR came from a human donor in good health. The specimen was T cells isolated from PBMCs. The chain couples TRBV29-1 to TRBJ2-1; no D gene is confidently identified. CDR3 region: CSVEGLYNEQFF. The DNA is as follows: TGCAGCGTTGAAGGACTTTACAATGAGCAGTTCTTC.